This TCR beta chain was recorded in a study of cytomegalovirus exposure and HLA in healthy donors. With regard to this clone: The antigen remains undetermined.

Study findings and constraints: In vitro testing confirmed three CMV-associated chains as specific for CMV antigens. A subsequent analysis found that TCR clusters from the first cohort also tended to co-occur in the roughly 120 validation repertoires, with about 95% of cluster scores above 0. Usually a TCR sequence was rare, but some public TCRs were found in many donors.

The donors were members of the validation cohort comprising approximately 120 subjects, separate from the roughly 670-subject first cohort. Data came from immunoSEQ multiplex PCR; TCRdb stores just in-frame clones and leaves some out. The sample consists of under 50,000 clones, 90% to 95% of them appearing once. The CDR3 extends over 13 amino acids. Germline V gene sequence: CDR1 SGHRS, CDR2 YFSETQ. V gave up 2 bases and J gave up 3 bases, with 8 bases separating them. The sample taken for sequencing was PBMCs. The origin of this receptor is a woman under 30 in good health and CMV-seronegative. The chain combines TRBV5-1 with TRBJ1-2; D gene uncertain. CDR3 protein: CASSLWQDYGYTF. The CDR3 DNA follows: TGCGCCAGCAGCTTATGGCAGGACTATGGCTACACCTTC.